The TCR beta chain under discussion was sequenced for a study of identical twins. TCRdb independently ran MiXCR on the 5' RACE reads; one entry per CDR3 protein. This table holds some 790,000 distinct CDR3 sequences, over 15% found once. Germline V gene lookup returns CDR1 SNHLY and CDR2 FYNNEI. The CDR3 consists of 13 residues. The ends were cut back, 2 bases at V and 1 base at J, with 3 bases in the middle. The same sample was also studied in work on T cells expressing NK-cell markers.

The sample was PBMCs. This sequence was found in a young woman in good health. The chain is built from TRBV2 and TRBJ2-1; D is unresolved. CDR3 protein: CASSELSYNEQFF. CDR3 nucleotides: TGTGCCAGCAGTGAACTATCCTACAATGAGCAGTTCTTC.